The rows below give T cell receptor beta chains drawn from one sample of a study of human T cells and chemical hapten exposure. Via MiXCR, TCRdb re-called the RACE reads, giving one row per CDR3 protein. The table includes tens of thousands of distinct CDR3 sequences, about 10% detected once. Sample: whole blood, taken in connection with sensitization to the hapten diphenylcyclopropenone (DPC). The source is a woman in her fifties or sixties with alopecia areata. Some clones in this sample may be carry-over from other donors' samples. CDR3s leave out the opening cysteine and the closing phenylalanine or tryptophan. The D gene is left open where the match is weak. Only part of the rows carry a size: once, few, many, or a class if the clone is expanded.

d_call	v_call	clone_size	cdr3_length	j_call	cdr3_aa
TRBD1	TRBV18	few	13	TRBJ2-5	ASSPKGAMGETQY
NA	TRBV29-1	many	7	TRBJ2-1	SVEDEQF
TRBD1	TRBV20-1	NA	13	TRBJ1-4	SATQGALSNEKLF
NA	TRBV19	many	11	TRBJ1-5	ASSYGFNQPQH
NA	TRBV9	NA	12	TRBJ1-3	ASSVTTSGNTIY
NA	TRBV19	few	13	TRBJ1-2	ASSPGTLQPYGYT
TRBD1	TRBV11-2	many	11	TRBJ2-7	ASSVRQGTVQY
NA	TRBV29-1	many	12	TRBJ2-7	SVGGERGFYEQY
NA	TRBV5-1	many	13	TRBJ2-2	ASSLLSAGTGELF
NA	TRBV29-1	many	11	TRBJ2-4	SVVWGTENIQY
NA	TRBV7-9	few	12	TRBJ1-1	ASSFYTRDTEAF
TRBD2	TRBV5-1	many	15	TRBJ2-1	ASSFFGGTSGSDEQF
NA	TRBV4-2	NA	14	TRBJ2-7	ASSPVSNDNSYEQY
TRBD1	TRBV15	few	13	TRBJ2-3	ATSRQGADTDTQY
NA	TRBV20-1	few	11	TRBJ1-1	SARDRWGAEAF
NA	TRBV29-1	many	11	TRBJ2-7	SVHDSLPYEQY
TRBD1	TRBV20-1	few	11	TRBJ1-2	SARGTGGQGYT
NA	TRBV5-1	NA	9	TRBJ2-1	ASSLAGAYV
NA	TRBV7-3	few	11	TRBJ1-1	ASSLMEQGEAF
NA	TRBV11-3	few	11	TRBJ2-2	ASSRQDTGELF
NA	TRBV12-3/TRBV12-4	many	13	TRBJ2-7	ASSPPPTGSLEQY
TRBD1	TRBV6-2/TRBV6-3	many	12	TRBJ2-7	ASRDTGTEIEQY
TRBD2	TRBV11-2	NA	18	TRBJ2-1	ASSPSRASGGPFAYNEQF
NA	TRBV7-9	many	10	TRBJ2-1	ASSPSYNEQF
NA	TRBV7-9	many	12	TRBJ2-2	ASSQGPATGELF
NA	TRBV6-8	few	11	TRBJ2-7	ASSYPGAGEQY
TRBD1	TRBV11-2	NA	12	TRBJ2-7	ASSRDRTSYEQY
TRBD2	TRBV7-2	many	13	TRBJ2-3	ASSLLAGAADTQY
TRBD2	TRBV20-1	few	12	TRBJ2-1	SATGLAKNNEQF
TRBD1	TRBV7-2	many	12	TRBJ1-2	ASSLGQGRYGYT
TRBD1	TRBV16	many	13	TRBJ1-1	ASSRQGGVNTEAF
NA	TRBV29-1	many	15	TRBJ2-6	SVRTTTRFSGANVLT
TRBD1	TRBV11-2	many	13	TRBJ1-2	ASSSADRSNYGYT
TRBD1	TRBV12-3/TRBV12-4	many	14	TRBJ2-7	ASSLRRGNRPYEQY
NA	TRBV6-2/TRBV6-3	NA	12	TRBJ1-2	ASSYSPAAYGYT
TRBD2	TRBV28	few	13	TRBJ2-1	ASSDTSGSPFEQF
NA	TRBV15	NA	13	TRBJ2-3	ATSRNRGPTDTQY
TRBD2	TRBV20-1	many	11	TRBJ2-7	SAPQRGMGEQY
NA	TRBV9	few	13	TRBJ2-3	ASSVEGGVRETQY
TRBD1	TRBV5-1	NA	13	TRBJ1-1	ASSLGQGVRTEAF
NA	TRBV29-1	NA	11	TRBJ1-5	SVANRAGQPQH
NA	TRBV25-1	NA	10	TRBJ2-5	ASSDPRGPQY
TRBD1	TRBV28	NA	13	TRBJ2-7	ASGNPGTGPYEQY
TRBD1	TRBV18	few	14	TRBJ2-3	ASSPRRGTGQDTQY
NA	TRBV6-2/TRBV6-3	NA	12	TRBJ1-5	ASSWSGGNQPQH
NA	TRBV7-9	many	12	TRBJ1-1	ASSLGQGITEAF
NA	TRBV5-6	NA	12	TRBJ2-2	ASSLGTGTGELF
NA	TRBV27	many	12	TRBJ2-7	ASSFPPPRYEQY
NA	TRBV15	few	14	TRBJ2-5	ATSRDSPVNQETQY
TRBD1	TRBV7-9	NA	15	TRBJ2-3	ASSLALLDRGADTQY
TRBD1	TRBV20-1	many	15	TRBJ2-2	SARDSARTGNTGELF
NA	TRBV24-1	many	10	TRBJ1-2	ATSEGAYGYT
TRBD1	TRBV27	many	12	TRBJ2-1	ATNRDRGSNEQF
TRBD1	TRBV18	NA	13	TRBJ1-5	ASSDSGQGNQPQH
TRBD1	TRBV20-1	many	13	TRBJ2-1	SARTGGKSYNEQF
NA	TRBV4-1	once	14	TRBJ2-6	ASSQIWSSGANVLT
NA	TRBV3-1	NA	12	TRBJ1-4	ASSQRQGFEKLF
TRBD1	TRBV28	many	12	TRBJ2-5	ASSSVTGVETQY
NA	TRBV6-2/TRBV6-3	few	14	TRBJ1-5	ASSHRVVEPNQPQH